This entry features one T cell receptor beta chain sequence. The sample belongs to a study of shared clonotypes between healthy human individuals. Study-level information: Aged 18 to 49, the donors were a couple of women and a few men. Three plates each covered CD4 naive and memory; CD8 naive two, CD8 memory one.

Germline V gene data show CDR1 as SGHAT and CDR2 as FQNNGV. The CDR3 extends over 15 amino acids. V lost 8 bases, J lost 1 base, and 15 bases lay in between. For sorted subsets, roughly 200 ng DNA per replicate equaled about 30,000 T cell genomes. Profiling relied on immunoSEQ multiplex PCR, and the TCRdb table lists in-frame clones only, not all of them. The sample comprises about 980,000 clones, less than 85% of which are singletons, and roughly 1.5% rests with the top ten. Sample: memory CD4+ T cells sorted from blood. Subset indicated: CD45RA-negative fraction. The receptor comes from a man between 18 and 29 years old in good health. This chain connects TRBV11-2 to TRBJ2-4; D is perhaps TRBD1 or TRBD2 (6 bases each). CDR3 amino acids: CASAWGAEAKNIQYF. CDR3 DNA sequence: TGTGCCAGCGCCTGGGGGGCGGAGGCCAAAAACATTCAGTACTTC.